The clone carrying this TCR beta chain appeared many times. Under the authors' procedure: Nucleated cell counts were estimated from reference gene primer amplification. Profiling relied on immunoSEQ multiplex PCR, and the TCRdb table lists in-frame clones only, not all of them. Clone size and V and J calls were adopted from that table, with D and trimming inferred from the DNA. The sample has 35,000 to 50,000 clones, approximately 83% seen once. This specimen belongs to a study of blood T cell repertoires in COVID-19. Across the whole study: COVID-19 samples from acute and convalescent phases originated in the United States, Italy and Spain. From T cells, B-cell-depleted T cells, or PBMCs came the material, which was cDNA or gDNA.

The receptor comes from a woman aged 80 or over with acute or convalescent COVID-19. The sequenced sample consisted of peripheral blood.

CDR3 bases: TGTGCCAGCAGCCCATTCCTTTCCGGGGGGGCCGCGGGGGCCAACGTCCTGACTTTC. Its protein is CASSPFLSGGAAGANVLTF. The V gene is TRBV4-2, the J gene TRBJ2-6; 8 positions agree with TRBD2. Germline values: CDR1 LGHNA, CDR2 YNFKEQ. The trim removed 4 bases at V and 4 bases at J, leaving 15 bases unmatched. This CDR3 contains 19 residues.